The clone carrying this TCR beta chain was observed a single time. Its antigen is not identified. Sequencing was performed with immunoSEQ multiplex PCR; in TCRdb, only in-frame clones are kept and a portion is missing. The table shows about 1.5 million clones, with over 95% occurring only once. The entry originates in a study of shared clonotypes between healthy human individuals. Notes on the study in general: Clonotype sharing levels among donors were expected to vary with sequencing depth.

CDR1 and CDR2 (germline): WNHNN, SYGVQD (reference sequence). J gave up 9 bases and V 2 bases, and 3 bases lay outside the gene matches. This CDR3 is 14 amino acids long. This clonotype originated in a man aged 25 to 40 in good health. Sequencing was done on a sample of naive CD4+ T cells sorted from blood. Subset: CD45RA+ positively selected. This rearrangement joins TRBV10-1 to TRBJ2-1, with TRBD2 matching 11 bases. This chain's CDR3 is CASSELAGGSEQFF. The CDR3 nucleotides are TGCGCCAGCAGTGAGCTAGCGGGAGGAAGTGAGCAGTTCTTC.